This TCR beta chain was documented in a study of regulatory T cells in long-lasting Graves disease. Arm-PCR of CDR3 regions and iRepertoire HTBI primers were the basis on which TCR beta libraries were built. TCRdb redid the calling of the multiplex PCR reads with MiXCR, one entry per CDR3 protein. The sample lists about 210,000 distinct CDR3 sequences; roughly a fifth were seen once. Stated time point: newly diagnosed GD, antithyroid drugs for less than 3 months. Isolated PBMC RNA provided the starting material for the TCR library. This clonotype was recorded many times. V was pared by 9 bases and J by 6 bases, with 10 bases between. CDR1 is KGHDR, CDR2 SFDVKD, per germline. The CDR3 is 11 amino acids. These data also featured in a second study, about T cells in Graves' hyperthyroidism and ophthalmopathy. As that study records: The diagnoses drew upon clinical symptoms, serum thyroxine and TRAb, thyroid ultrasound and orbital computed tomography.

The material sequenced was peripheral blood mononuclear cells (PBMCs), taken at new diagnosis, from a patient treated with antithyroid drugs. The source is a woman aged 25 to 45 with Graves disease. This rearrangement joins TRBV24-1 to TRBJ1-1; a weak D match, TRBD1 (5 bases). The CDR3 coding sequence is TGTGCCACCCGACGGGGGGCTGAAGCTTTCTTT. Its translation is CATRRGAEAFF.